What follows are 16 T cell receptor beta chains derived from one specimen sequenced in a study of cytomegalovirus exposure and HLA in healthy donors. With 60 Vbeta and 13 Jbeta primers, the PCR was carried out. Sequencing used immunoSEQ multiplex PCR; TCRdb keeps in-frame clones, though not all of them. The sample lists about 160,000 clones, around 84% occurring once. Source material: PBMCs. The receptors stem from a man aged 18 to 30 in good health and CMV-seropositive.

The CDR3 spells CASTRDRSNYGYTF. CDR3 nucleotides: TGTGCCAGCACCCGGGACAGATCTAACTATGGCTACACCTTC. This rearrangement joins TRBV6-6 to TRBJ1-2; 7 nucleotides line up with TRBD1. V lost 7 bases and J lost 0; bases outside the gene matches: 5. This CDR3 has 14 amino acids. CDR1 is MNHNY and CDR2 is SVGAGI in the germline V gene (reference sequence).

The chain joins TRBV7-2 to TRBJ2-3, with TRBD2 matching over 11 bases. V trimming: 0 bases; J trimming: 2 bases; junction bases outside the gene matches: 4. This CDR3 spans 17 amino acids. Germline CDR1 is SGHTA and CDR2 is FQGNSA. The CDR3 region has the DNA TGTGCCAGCAGCTTAGCGAATAGCGGGGGGGCCACAGATACGCAGTATTTT. This codes for CASSLANSGGATDTQYF.

This chain uses TRBV5-8 with TRBJ2-2; D perhaps matches TRBD1 (6 bases). The CDR3 runs to 15 residues. With 5 bases removed from V and 0 bases from J, the gap between germline ends came to 11 bases. CDR1 and CDR2 from the germline V gene are SGHTS and YDEGEE. The DNA of the CDR3 is TGTGCCAGCAGGCGAACAGGGACGAACACCGGGGAGCTGTTTTTT. It yields the protein CASRRTGTNTGELFF.

The V gene is TRBV11-2, the J gene TRBJ1-2, with TRBD1 matching over 9 bases. The CDR3 contains 18 residues. In germline, CDR1 is SGHAT, CDR2 FQNNGV. Trimming cost V 5 bases and J 4 bases; bases outside gene matches: 17. The CDR3 coding sequence is TGTGCCAGCAGCGCCCTTCGGACAGGGGCCGGGGTAGGCTATGGCTACACCTTC. Encoded protein: CASSALRTGAGVGYGYTF.

The DNA of the CDR3 is TGTGCCAGCAGCGTGGACAGGGGGCCCTACAATGAGCAGTTCTTC. This encodes CASSVDRGPYNEQFF. V and J are TRBV9 and TRBJ2-1; 11 positions match TRBD1. The trim removed 2 bases at V and 2 bases at J, leaving 0 bases unmatched. Germline V lookup: CDR1 SGDLS, CDR2 YYNGEE. This CDR3 is built from 15 residues.

A few counts support this clone. The chain is built from TRBV7-2 and TRBJ2-7; 8 nucleotides agree with TRBD1. This CDR3 has 14 residues. V dropped 5 bases and J dropped 4; count of bases not matched to a gene: 7. Looked up from germline, CDR1 is SGHTA and CDR2 is FQGNSA. The CDR3, as DNA: TGTGCCAGCAGCACACTACAGGGGGTTTACGAGCAGTACTTC. This gives the protein CASSTLQGVYEQYF.

The rearrangement links TRBV5-8 to TRBJ2-1; D is possibly TRBD1 (5 bases). V dropped 7 bases and J dropped 8 bases, with 19 bases sitting between them. This CDR3 spans 14 amino acids. The V gene's germline CDR1 is SGHTS and CDR2 YDEGEE. The CDR3 DNA sequence: TGTGCCAGCTCTGCGCAGGGTGGGGTGGATGAGCAGTTCTTC. Translated, it gives CASSAQGGVDEQFF.

This clone was counted a few times. The chain joins TRBV19 to TRBJ1-1, with D unclear. Germline V gives CDR1 LNHDA, CDR2 SQIVND (reference sequence). This CDR3 comprises 13 residues. Trimming shortened V by 4 bases and J by 0 bases, and 6 bases separated the two germline ends. Written as DNA, the CDR3 is TGTGCCAGTAGTAGCGGCATGAACACTGAAGCTTTCTTT. This encodes CASSSGMNTEAFF.

This chain connects TRBV9 to TRBJ2-2; D may be TRBD2 (5 bases). This CDR3 spans 15 amino acids. Germline CDR1 SGDLS, CDR2 YYNGEE. V shed 0 bases and J shed 1 base, with 7 bases lying between them. The CDR3 DNA is TGTGCCAGCAGCGTAGAGCGGCTGAACACCGGGGAGCTGTTTTTT. This sequence encodes CASSVERLNTGELFF.

The V call is TRBV7-2, the J call TRBJ1-4, with 7 bases lining up with TRBD1. Germline lookup yields CDR1 SGHTA and CDR2 FQGNSA. CDR3 length: 17 residues. V was clipped by 0 bases and J by 0 bases; unmatched bases: 4. The CDR3 is CASSLAYRGATNEKLFF. CDR3 in DNA: TGTGCCAGCAGCTTAGCGTACAGGGGCGCAACTAATGAAAAACTGTTTTTT.

V usage is TRBV9 and J usage is TRBJ2-7, with D possibly matching TRBD2 (6 bases). The V gene's germline CDR1 is SGDLS and CDR2 YYNGEE. There are 15 residues in the CDR3. V lost 2 bases and J 0 bases, leaving 12 bases between the germline ends. The CDR3 sequence: CASSVGDFSSYEQYF. The CDR3 DNA sequence: TGTGCCAGCAGCGTTGGGGACTTCAGCTCCTACGAGCAGTACTTC. Full variable domain (rest looked up from reference TRBV9 and TRBJ2-7): DSGVTQTPKHLITATGQRVTLRCSPRSGDLSVYWYQQSLDQGLQFLIQYYNGEERAKGNILERFSAQQFPDLHSELNLSSLELGDSALYFCASSVGDFSSYEQYFGPGTRLTVT.

This chain joins TRBV6-5 and TRBJ2-5, with 7 bases fitting TRBD1. Judging by the DNA end, TRBJ2-7 fits better; the J call may be wrong. The germline gives CDR1 MNHEY, CDR2 SVGAGI. The CDR3 length is 13 residues. The CDR3: CASARDSTYEQYF. The CDR3 bases are TGTGCCAGCGCCCGGGACAGTACCTACGAGCAGTACTTC.

The chain joins TRBV7-2 to TRBJ1-5; D call uncertain. The germline V gene has CDR1 SGHTA and CDR2 FQGNSA. This CDR3 is 13 amino acids long. V was clipped by 4 bases and J by 4 bases, with 8 bases between them. CDR3 coding DNA: TGTGCCAGCAGCTCCGCGCCTAATCAGCCCCAGCATTTT. Its protein is CASSSAPNQPQHF.

This rearrangement joins TRBV21-1 to TRBJ1-3; no check of the table's D call, TRBD1, against the DNA was made. TRBV21-1 is a pseudogene. This CDR3 spans 16 amino acids. Here the CDR3 DNA reads TGTGCCAGCAGCTTCCAACAGGGGGCCTCTGGAAACACCATATATTTT. Translating it yields CASSFQQGASGNTIYF.

The gene calls are TRBV6-1 and TRBJ1-5; D unresolved. The V end lost 1 base, the J end lost 11 bases, and 6 bases lay between the germline ends. The CDR3 spans 11 residues. Germline CDR1 and CDR2: MNHNS and SASEGT. The CDR3 loop is CASSEGQSQHF. The CDR3 DNA reads as TGTGCCAGCAGTGAAGGGCAGTCCCAGCATTTT.

The chain is built from TRBV30 and TRBJ1-3; 9 nucleotides match TRBD1. Germline loops: CDR1 GTSNPN, CDR2 SVGIG (reference sequence). V trimming: 1 base; J trimming: 0 bases; junction bases outside the gene matches: 10. The length of the CDR3 is 18 residues. The CDR3 loop reads CAWSDRGLGKSSGNTIYF. The CDR3, as DNA: TGTGCCTGGAGTGACAGGGGGCTGGGAAAGAGCTCTGGAAACACCATATATTTT.